There are a few counts of the clone carrying this T cell receptor beta chain. These data originate in a study of blood T cell repertoires in COVID-19. CDR1 and CDR2 (germline): SGDLS, YYNGEE. The V gene end was trimmed by 0 bases and the J gene end by 6 bases; junction bases not matched to a gene: 0. CDR3 length: 14 amino acids. TCRdb keeps only in-frame clones here, not all; method: immunoSEQ multiplex PCR. Counted here are some 140,000 clones, approximately 78% occurring once; the ten biggest clones make up 1.5% to 2%. The receptor was isolated from an elderly man with acute or convalescent COVID-19. Sequenced input: peripheral blood. The chain links TRBV9 to TRBJ1-6; 7 positions agree with TRBD1. Here the CDR3 DNA reads TGTGCCAGCAGCGTAGGACAGGGTAATTCACCCCTCCACTTT. This sequence encodes CASSVGQGNSPLHF.